This record concerns one TCR beta chain sequence. Its specificity is unknown. This sample is part of a study of cytomegalovirus exposure and HLA in healthy donors. Findings of the study overall: Researchers reported in a later analysis that a missense DCLRE1C variant was tied to TCR beta V- and J-gene trimming.

The study ran its PCR with 60 Vbeta and 13 Jbeta primers. Assay used: immunoSEQ multiplex PCR; TCRdb lists only in-frame clones, some missing. The sample table sets out about 140,000 clones. CDR3 length: 14 residues. V lost 6 bases and J 6 bases, leaving 15 bases between the germline ends. Germline V gene sequence: CDR1 MNHEY, CDR2 SVGAGI. This receptor was identified in a male donor in good health and CMV-seronegative. The V and J genes are TRBV6-5 and TRBJ2-1; D may be TRBD2 (5 bases). The sample comprised PBMCs. The CDR3: CASRPAAGTNEQFF. The CDR3 nucleotides read TGTGCCAGCAGACCAGCGGCAGGAACCAATGAGCAGTTCTTC.